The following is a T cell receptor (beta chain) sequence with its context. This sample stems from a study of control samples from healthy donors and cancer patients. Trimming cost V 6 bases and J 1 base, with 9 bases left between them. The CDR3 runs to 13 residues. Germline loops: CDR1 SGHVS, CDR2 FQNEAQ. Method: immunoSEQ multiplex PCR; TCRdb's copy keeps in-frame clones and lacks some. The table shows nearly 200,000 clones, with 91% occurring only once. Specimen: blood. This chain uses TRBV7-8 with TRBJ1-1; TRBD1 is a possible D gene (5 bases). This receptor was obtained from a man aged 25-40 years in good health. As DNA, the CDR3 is TGTGCCAGCAGTGGACAAACGAACACTGAAGCTTTCTTT. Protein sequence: CASSGQTNTEAFF.